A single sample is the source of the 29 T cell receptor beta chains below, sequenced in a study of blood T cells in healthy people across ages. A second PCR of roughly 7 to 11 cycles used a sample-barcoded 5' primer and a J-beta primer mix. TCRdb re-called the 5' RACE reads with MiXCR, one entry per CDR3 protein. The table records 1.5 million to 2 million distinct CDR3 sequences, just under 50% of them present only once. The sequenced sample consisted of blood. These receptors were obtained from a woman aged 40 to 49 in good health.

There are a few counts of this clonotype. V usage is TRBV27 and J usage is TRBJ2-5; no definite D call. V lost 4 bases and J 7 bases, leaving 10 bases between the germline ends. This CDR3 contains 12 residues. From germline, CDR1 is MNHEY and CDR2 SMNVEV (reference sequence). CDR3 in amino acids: CASSSRVGTQYF. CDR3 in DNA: TGTGCCAGCAGTTCCCGGGTGGGGACCCAGTACTTC.

CDR3 amino acids: CASSFGPRGAYEQYF. For the CDR3, the DNA is TGTGCCAGCAGTTTCGGGCCCAGGGGAGCCTACGAGCAGTACTTC. The J gene is TRBJ2-7, the V gene TRBV28, with D perhaps matching TRBD1 (6 bases). The CDR3 is 15 residues long. CDR1 is MDHEN and CDR2 is SYDVKM in the germline V gene. Trimming left V 3 bases short and J 2 bases short, with 14 bases between.

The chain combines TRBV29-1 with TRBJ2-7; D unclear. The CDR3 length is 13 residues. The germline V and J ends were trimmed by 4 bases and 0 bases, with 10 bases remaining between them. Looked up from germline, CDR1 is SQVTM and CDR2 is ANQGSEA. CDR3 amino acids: CSVVALPSYEQYF. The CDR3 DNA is TGCAGCGTTGTTGCCTTACCCTCCTACGAGCAGTACTTC.

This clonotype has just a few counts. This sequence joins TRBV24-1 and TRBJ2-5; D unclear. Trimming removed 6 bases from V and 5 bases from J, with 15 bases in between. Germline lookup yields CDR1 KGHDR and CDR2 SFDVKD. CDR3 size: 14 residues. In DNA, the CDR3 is TGTGCCACCAGTCGGCCCCACATCGGGGAGACCCAGTACTTC. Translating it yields CATSRPHIGETQYF.

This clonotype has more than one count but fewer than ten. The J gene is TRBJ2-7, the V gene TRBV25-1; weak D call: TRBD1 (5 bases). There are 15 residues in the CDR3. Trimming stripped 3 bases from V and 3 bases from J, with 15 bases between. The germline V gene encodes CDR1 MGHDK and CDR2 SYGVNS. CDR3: CASSDRQPPYYEQYF. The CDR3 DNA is TGTGCCAGCAGTGATCGACAGCCACCCTACTACGAGCAGTACTTC.

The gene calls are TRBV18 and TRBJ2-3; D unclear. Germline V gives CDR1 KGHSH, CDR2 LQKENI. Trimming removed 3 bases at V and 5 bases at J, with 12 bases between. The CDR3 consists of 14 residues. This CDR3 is CASSPSPAIDTQYF. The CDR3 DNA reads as TGTGCCAGCTCACCCTCGCCGGCCATAGATACGCAGTATTTT.

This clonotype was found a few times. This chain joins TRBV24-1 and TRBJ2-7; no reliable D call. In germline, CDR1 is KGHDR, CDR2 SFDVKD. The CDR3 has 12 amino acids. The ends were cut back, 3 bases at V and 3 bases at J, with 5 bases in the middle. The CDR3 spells CATSDRNYEQYF. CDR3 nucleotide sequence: TGTGCCACCAGTGATAGAAACTACGAGCAGTACTTC.

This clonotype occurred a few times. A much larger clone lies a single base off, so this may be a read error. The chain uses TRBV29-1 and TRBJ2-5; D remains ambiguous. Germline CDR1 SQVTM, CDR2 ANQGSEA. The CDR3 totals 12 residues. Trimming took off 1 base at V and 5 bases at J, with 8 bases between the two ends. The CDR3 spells CSVEGDGETQYF. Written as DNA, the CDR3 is TGCAGCGTTGAAGGGGATGGCGAGACCCAGTACTTC. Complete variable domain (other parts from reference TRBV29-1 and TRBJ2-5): SAVISQKPSRDICQRGTSLTIQCQVDSQVTMMFWYRQQPGQSLTLIATANQGSEATYESGFVIDKFPISRPNLTFSTLTVSNMSPEDSSIYLCSVEGDGETQYFGPGTRLLVL.

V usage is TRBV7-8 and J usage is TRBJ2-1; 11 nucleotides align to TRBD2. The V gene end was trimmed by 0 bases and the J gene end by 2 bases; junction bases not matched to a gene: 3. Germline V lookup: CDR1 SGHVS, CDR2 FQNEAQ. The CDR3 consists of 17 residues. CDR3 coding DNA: TGTGCCAGCAGCTTAGCGACTAGCGGGGCTACCTACAATGAGCAGTTCTTC. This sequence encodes CASSLATSGATYNEQFF.

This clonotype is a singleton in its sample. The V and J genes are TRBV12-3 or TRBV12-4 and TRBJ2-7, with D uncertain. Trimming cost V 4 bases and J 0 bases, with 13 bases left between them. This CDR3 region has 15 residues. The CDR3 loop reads CASSYNQISSYEQYF. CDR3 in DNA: TGTGCCAGCAGTTATAATCAGATAAGCTCCTACGAGCAGTACTTC.

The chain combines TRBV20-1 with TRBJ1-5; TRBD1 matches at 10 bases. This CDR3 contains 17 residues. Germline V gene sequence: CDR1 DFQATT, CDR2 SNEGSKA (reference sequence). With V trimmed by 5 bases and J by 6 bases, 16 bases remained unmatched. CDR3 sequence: CSAVMSRQGAPCQPQHF. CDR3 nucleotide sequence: TGCAGTGCTGTAATGAGCAGACAGGGGGCGCCGTGTCAGCCCCAGCATTTT.

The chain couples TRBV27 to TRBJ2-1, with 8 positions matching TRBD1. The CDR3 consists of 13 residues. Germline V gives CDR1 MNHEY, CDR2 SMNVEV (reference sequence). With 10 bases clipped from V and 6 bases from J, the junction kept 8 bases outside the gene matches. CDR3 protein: CATGGQVPNEQFF. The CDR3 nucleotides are TGTGCCACAGGGGGACAGGTCCCCAATGAGCAGTTCTTC.

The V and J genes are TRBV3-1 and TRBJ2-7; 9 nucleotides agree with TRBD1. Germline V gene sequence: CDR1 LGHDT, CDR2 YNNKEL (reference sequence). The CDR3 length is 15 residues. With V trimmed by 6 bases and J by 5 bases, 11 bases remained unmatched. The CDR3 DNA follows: TGTGCCAGCAGTCTACAGGGGGCCCCTACCCACGAGCAGTACTTC. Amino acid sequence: CASSLQGAPTHEQYF.

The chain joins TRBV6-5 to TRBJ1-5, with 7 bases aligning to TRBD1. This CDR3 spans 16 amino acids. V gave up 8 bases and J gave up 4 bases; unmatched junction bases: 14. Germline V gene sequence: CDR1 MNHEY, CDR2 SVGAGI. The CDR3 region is CASLPRQGAINQPQHF. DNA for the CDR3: TGTGCCAGCCTACCTCGACAGGGCGCTATTAATCAGCCCCAGCATTTT.

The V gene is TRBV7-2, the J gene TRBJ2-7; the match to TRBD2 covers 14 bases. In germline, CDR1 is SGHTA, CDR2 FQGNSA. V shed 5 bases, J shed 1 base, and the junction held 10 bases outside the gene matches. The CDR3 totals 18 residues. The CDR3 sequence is CASSRPTSGGDPSYEQYF. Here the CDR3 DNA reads TGTGCCAGCAGCCGGCCGACTAGCGGGGGGGATCCATCCTACGAGCAGTACTTC.

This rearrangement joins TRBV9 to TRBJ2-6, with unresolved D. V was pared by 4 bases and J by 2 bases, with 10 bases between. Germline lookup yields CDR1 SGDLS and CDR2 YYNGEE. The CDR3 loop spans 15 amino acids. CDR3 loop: CASSNSRAGANVLTF. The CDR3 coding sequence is TGTGCCAGCAGCAACAGTCGGGCTGGGGCCAACGTCCTGACTTTC. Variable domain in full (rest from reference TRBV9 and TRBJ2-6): DSGVTQTPKHLITATGQRVTLRCSPRSGDLSVYWYQQSLDQGLQFLIQYYNGEERAKGNILERFSAQQFPDLHSELNLSSLELGDSALYFCASSNSRAGANVLTFGAGSRLTVL.

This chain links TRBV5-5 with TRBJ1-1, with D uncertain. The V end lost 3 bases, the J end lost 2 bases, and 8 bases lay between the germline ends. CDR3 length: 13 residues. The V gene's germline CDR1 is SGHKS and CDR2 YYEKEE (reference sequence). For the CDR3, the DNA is TGTGCCAGCAGCTCCGACATAAACACTGAAGCTTTCTTT. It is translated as CASSSDINTEAFF.

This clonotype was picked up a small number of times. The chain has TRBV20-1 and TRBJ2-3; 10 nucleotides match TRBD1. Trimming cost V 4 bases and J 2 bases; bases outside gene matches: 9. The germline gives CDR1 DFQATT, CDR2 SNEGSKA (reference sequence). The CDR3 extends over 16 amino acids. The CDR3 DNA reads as TGCAGTGCTACCCATCGGACAGGGGGTTTCACAGATACGCAGTATTTT. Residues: CSATHRTGGFTDTQYF.

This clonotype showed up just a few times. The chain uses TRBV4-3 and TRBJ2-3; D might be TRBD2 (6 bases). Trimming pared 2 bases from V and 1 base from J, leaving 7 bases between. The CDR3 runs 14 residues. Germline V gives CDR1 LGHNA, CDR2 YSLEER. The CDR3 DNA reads TGCGCCAGCAGCCAAAAGCGGGGCACAGATACGCAGTATTTT. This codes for CASSQKRGTDTQYF.

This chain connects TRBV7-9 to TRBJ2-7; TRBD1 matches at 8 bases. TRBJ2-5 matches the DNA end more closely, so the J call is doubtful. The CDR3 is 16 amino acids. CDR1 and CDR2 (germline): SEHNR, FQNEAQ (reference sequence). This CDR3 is CASSLGGTGAKETQYF. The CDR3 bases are TGTGCCAGCAGCTTAGGGGGGACAGGCGCTAAAGAGACCCAGTACTTC.

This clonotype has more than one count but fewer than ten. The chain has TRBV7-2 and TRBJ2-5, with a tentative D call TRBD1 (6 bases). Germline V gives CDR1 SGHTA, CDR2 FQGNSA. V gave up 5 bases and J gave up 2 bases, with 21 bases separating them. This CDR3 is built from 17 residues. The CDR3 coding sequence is TGTGCCAGCAGCCCGAACCTCCCGGGACACTCACAAGAGACCCAGTACTTC. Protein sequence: CASSPNLPGHSQETQYF.

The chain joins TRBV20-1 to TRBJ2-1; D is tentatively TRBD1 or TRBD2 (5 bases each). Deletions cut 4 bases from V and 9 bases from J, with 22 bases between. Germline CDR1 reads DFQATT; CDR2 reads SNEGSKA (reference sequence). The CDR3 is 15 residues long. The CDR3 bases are TGCAGTGCTAACATAGGGGTCCAAACTAGAAGTGAGCAGTTCTTC. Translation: CSANIGVQTRSEQFF.

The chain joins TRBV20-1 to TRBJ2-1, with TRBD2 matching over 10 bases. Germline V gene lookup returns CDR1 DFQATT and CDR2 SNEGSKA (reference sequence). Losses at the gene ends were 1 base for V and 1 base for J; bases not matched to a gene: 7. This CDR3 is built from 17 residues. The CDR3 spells CSARGSGGPGSYNEQFF. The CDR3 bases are TGCAGTGCTAGAGGTAGCGGGGGGCCAGGGTCCTACAATGAGCAGTTCTTC.

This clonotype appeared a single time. CDR3 residues: CASSLFFGIRNEKLFF. The DNA for the CDR3 is TGTGCCAGCAGTTTATTTTTCGGGATCCGTAATGAAAAACTGTTTTTT. The J gene is TRBJ1-4, the V gene TRBV27; D gene uncertain. The CDR3 has 16 residues. Trimming took 1 base from V and 4 from J, leaving 13 bases between them. Germline CDR1 MNHEY, CDR2 SMNVEV (reference sequence).

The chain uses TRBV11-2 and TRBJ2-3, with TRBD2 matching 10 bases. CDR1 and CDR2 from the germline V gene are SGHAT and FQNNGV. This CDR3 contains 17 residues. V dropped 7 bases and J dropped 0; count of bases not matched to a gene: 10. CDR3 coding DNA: TGTGCCAGCACCCGATGGACTAGCGGATATAGCACAGATACGCAGTATTTT. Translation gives CASTRWTSGYSTDTQYF.

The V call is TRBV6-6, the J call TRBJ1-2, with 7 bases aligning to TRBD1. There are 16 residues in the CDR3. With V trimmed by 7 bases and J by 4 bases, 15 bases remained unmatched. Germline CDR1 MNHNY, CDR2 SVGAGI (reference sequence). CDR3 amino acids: CASNPSRTGTLYGYTF. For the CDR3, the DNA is TGTGCCAGCAACCCGAGCCGGACAGGAACCCTCTATGGCTACACCTTC.

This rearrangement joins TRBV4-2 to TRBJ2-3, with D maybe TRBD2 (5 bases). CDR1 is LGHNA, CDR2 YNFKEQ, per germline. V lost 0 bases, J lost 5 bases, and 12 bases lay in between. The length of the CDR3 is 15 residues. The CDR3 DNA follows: TGTGCCAGCAGCCAAGATGACAACGCGGGAGATACGCAGTATTTT. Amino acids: CASSQDDNAGDTQYF.

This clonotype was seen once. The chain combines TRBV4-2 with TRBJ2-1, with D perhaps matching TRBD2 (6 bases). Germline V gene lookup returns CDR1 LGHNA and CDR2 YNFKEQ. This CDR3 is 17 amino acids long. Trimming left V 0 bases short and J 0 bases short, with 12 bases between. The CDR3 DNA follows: TGTGCCAGCAGCCAAGACCCTAGCGTGAGCTCCTACAATGAGCAGTTCTTC. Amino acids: CASSQDPSVSSYNEQFF.

This CDR3 reads CASNPTRTRRGEQYF. The CDR3 DNA follows: TGTGCCAGCAACCCAACTCGAACACGGCGGGGCGAGCAGTACTTC. The chain is built from TRBV28 and TRBJ2-4; D is perhaps TRBD2 (6 bases). Matching the DNA end better, TRBJ2-7 makes the J call doubtful. CDR1 and CDR2 (germline): MDHEN, SYDVKM. The CDR3 sequence is 15 residues long.